The rows below give T cell receptor beta chains drawn from one sample of a study of blood T cell repertoires in COVID-19. Repertoires were generated with immunoSEQ multiplex PCR, while TCRdb's copy carries only in-frame clones and drops some. The sample consists of fewer than 250,000 clones, over 75% of them appearing once. Sequenced: peripheral blood. The receptor source for this set is a woman aged 50 to 60 with acute or convalescent COVID-19. The CDR3 runs from the conserved cysteine through the conserved F or W. The D gene is left open where the match is weak. Only some rows state a clone size, as once, few, many or a class for expanded clones.

size,J,length,D,V,DNA,CDR3
-,TRBJ1-4,17,TRBD1,TRBV7-9,TGTGCCAGCAGCCGAACGACAGGGGGAAGGGTAAATGAAAAACTGTTTTTT,CASSRTTGGRVNEKLFF
-,TRBJ1-1,14,-,TRBV19,TGTGCCAGTAGTTTAGGAGGATTTGACACTGAAGCTTTCTTT,CASSLGGFDTEAFF
-,TRBJ1-5,12,-,TRBV28,TGTGCCGCTAGAGGGAGCAATCAGCCCCAGCATTTT,CAARGSNQPQHF
few,TRBJ1-3,16,TRBD1,TRBV18,TGTGCCAGCTCCCAGGGGACAGGGGCATCTGGAAACACCATATATTTT,CASSQGTGASGNTIYF
-,TRBJ1-2,13,-,TRBV27,TGTGCCAGCAGATACCTCGGGGGAAATGGCTACACCTTC,CASRYLGGNGYTF
few,TRBJ2-7,13,TRBD2,TRBV27,TGTGCCAGCAGTCGGACTAGGGGCTACGAGCAGTACTTC,CASSRTRGYEQYF
once,TRBJ2-2,15,TRBD1,TRBV27,TGTGCCAGCAGGCTCGGGACAGGGGAGTCCGGGGAGCTGTTTTTT,CASRLGTGESGELFF
-,TRBJ2-7,15,TRBD1,TRBV28,TGTGCCACGGGCGCACAGGGGACGTGGTCCTACGAGCAGTACTTC,CATGAQGTWSYEQYF
-,TRBJ1-2,15,-,TRBV4-3,TGCGCCAGCAGCCAACGGAAGGGGCAGGGGCCTCCTCTCGCCTTC,CASSQRKGQGPPLAF
-,TRBJ2-7,15,TRBD2,TRBV7-2,TGTGCCAGCAGCTATACCGGGACTAGCGGCTACGAGCAGTACTTC,CASSYTGTSGYEQYF
many,TRBJ2-2,15,-,TRBV9,TGTGCCAGCAGCGTAGTCGGGGTTAACACCGGGGAGCTGTTTTTT,CASSVVGVNTGELFF
-,TRBJ1-5,15,-,TRBV2,TGTGCCAGCAGTCAGGACAGATCCCCCAATCAGCCCCAGCATTTT,CASSQDRSPNQPQHF
-,TRBJ2-6,18,-,TRBV11-2,TGTGCCAGCAGCCGCCGCCAGAGGAGAAACTCTGGGGCCAACGTCCTGACTTTC,CASSRRQRRNSGANVLTF
-,TRBJ2-7,15,-,TRBV5-6,TGTGCCAGCAGCTTGTTGGAAGGGGGTCGGCTCGAGCAGTACTTC,CASSLLEGGRLEQYF
-,TRBJ1-1,14,TRBD1,TRBV18,TGTGCCAGCTCACAGGGGGCGGGGAACACTGAAGCTTTCTTT,CASSQGAGNTEAFF